This T cell receptor beta chain was obtained from a study of blood T cell repertoires in COVID-19. The wider study: COVID-19 samples from acute and convalescent phases originated in the United States, Italy and Spain. The cDNA or gDNA used as material had been derived from T cells, B-cell-depleted T cells, or PBMCs.

Per the original data handling: Reference gene primer amplification gave estimated nucleated cell counts. Here immunoSEQ multiplex PCR was the method, and the copy in TCRdb shows in-frame clones only, minus some. The D gene and trimming were derived from the DNA, and the V and J assignments and clone size from that table. The sample lists approximately 80,000 clones, roughly 86% seen once, with 8% in the top ten. Unmatched junction bases numbered 3, after V lost 6 bases and J lost 1 base. Per germline, CDR1 ENHRY and CDR2 SYGVKD. CDR3 length: 14 amino acids. Sequencing input: peripheral blood. This TCR was sampled from a man aged 50-60 years with active COVID-19. The chain combines TRBV10-3 with TRBJ1-1; 9 positions match TRBD1. The CDR3 spells CAIRDRGTNTEAFF. In DNA, the CDR3 is TGTGCCATCAGGGACAGGGGAACGAACACTGAAGCTTTCTTT.